What follows describes a single T cell receptor beta chain. The data were obtained in a study of blood T cell repertoires in COVID-19. Overall study context: Both acute and convalescent COVID-19 samples were obtained from the United States, Italy and Spain. From T cells, B-cell-depleted T cells, or PBMCs came the material, which was cDNA or gDNA.

In the original analysis: Reference gene primer amplification gave nucleated cell count estimates. TCRdb's table, derived via immunoSEQ multiplex PCR, lists solely in-frame clones and lacks some. Clone size and the V and J calls come from that table; the DNA yielded D and trimming. Among 84,000 or so clones, around 85% were seen once, and the ten largest hold 5.4%. The TCR sequence derives from a man aged 60 to 69 with acute or convalescent COVID-19. The sequenced sample was peripheral blood.

Here the CDR3 reads CASSLVSLAGVPGELFF. The CDR3 bases are TGTGCCAGCAGCTTAGTCAGCCTAGCGGGAGTGCCCGGGGAGCTGTTTTTT. The rearrangement links TRBV7-2 to TRBJ2-2; TRBD2 aligns across 10 bases. CDR1 is SGHTA and CDR2 is FQGNSA in the germline V gene. The CDR3 is made up of 17 amino acids. With 1 base clipped from V and 6 bases from J, the junction kept 8 bases outside the gene matches.